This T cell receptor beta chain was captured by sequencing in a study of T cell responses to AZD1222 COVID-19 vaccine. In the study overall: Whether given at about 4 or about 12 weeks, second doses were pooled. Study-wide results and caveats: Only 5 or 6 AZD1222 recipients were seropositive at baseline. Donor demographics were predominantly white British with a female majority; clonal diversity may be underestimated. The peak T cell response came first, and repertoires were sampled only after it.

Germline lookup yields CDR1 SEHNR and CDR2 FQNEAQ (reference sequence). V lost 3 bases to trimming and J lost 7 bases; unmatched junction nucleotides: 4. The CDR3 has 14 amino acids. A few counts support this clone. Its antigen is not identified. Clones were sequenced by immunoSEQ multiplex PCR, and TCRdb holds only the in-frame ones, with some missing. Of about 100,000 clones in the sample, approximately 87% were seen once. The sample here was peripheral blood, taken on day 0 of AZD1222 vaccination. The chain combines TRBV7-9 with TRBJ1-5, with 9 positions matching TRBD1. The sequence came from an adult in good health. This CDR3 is CASSFGQGRQPQHF. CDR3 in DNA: TGTGCCAGCAGCTTCGGACAGGGGCGGCAGCCCCAGCATTTT.